This T cell receptor beta chain was obtained from a study of blood T cell repertoires in COVID-19. With 7 bases clipped from V and 1 base from J, the junction kept 6 bases outside the gene matches. Germline V lookup: CDR1 LNHDA, CDR2 SQIVND (reference sequence). CDR3 length: 16 residues. Per the study methods: Cell counts per sample came from amplifying reference gene primers. Sequenced by immunoSEQ multiplex PCR; TCRdb stores in-frame clones only, minus some. D and trimming come from the DNA, and the V and J calls and clone size come from that table. The sample lists roughly 90,000 clones, 75% to 90% occurring once.

The chain carries TRBV19 and TRBJ2-2; 10 bases fit TRBD2. Source material: peripheral blood. This TCR was sampled from a woman of 80 years or more with active or convalescent COVID-19. In nucleotides, the CDR3 is TGTGCCAGTACTAAACTAGCGGGGCTGAACACCGGGGAGCTGTTTTTT. Translation: CASTKLAGLNTGELFF.